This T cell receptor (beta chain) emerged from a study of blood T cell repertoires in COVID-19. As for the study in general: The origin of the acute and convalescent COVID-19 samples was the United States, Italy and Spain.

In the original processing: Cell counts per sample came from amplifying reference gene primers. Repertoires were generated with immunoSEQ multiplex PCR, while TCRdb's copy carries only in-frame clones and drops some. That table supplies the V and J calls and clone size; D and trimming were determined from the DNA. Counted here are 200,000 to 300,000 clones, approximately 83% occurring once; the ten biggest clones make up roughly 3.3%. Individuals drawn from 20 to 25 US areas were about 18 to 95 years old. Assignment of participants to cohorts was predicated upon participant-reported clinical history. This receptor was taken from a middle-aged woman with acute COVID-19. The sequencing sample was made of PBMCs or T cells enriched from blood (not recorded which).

In DNA, the CDR3 is TGTGCCAGTAGTCCCCGCGGGCTAGGAAATGAGCAGTTCTTC. It encodes CASSPRGLGNEQFF. The chain couples TRBV19 to TRBJ2-1, with D perhaps matching TRBD2 (5 bases). The germline V gene encodes CDR1 LNHDA and CDR2 SQIVND (reference sequence). V lost 5 bases, J lost 7 bases, and 15 bases lay in between. The CDR3 covers 14 residues. Full variable domain (rest looked up from reference TRBV19 and TRBJ2-1): DGGITQSPKYLFRKEGQNVTLSCEQNLNHDAMYWYRQDPGQGLRLIYYSQIVNDFQKGDIAEGYSVSREKKESFPLTVTSAQKNPTAFYLCASSPRGLGNEQFFGPGTRLTVL.